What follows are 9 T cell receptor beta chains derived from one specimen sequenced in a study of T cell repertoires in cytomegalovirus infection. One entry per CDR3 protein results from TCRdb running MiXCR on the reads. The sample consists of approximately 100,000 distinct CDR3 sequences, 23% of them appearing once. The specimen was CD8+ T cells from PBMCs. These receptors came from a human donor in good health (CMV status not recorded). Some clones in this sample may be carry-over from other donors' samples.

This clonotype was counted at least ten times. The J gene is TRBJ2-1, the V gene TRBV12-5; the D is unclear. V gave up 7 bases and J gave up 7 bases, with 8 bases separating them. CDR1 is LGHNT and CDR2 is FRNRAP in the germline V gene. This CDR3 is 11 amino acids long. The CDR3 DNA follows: TGTGCTAGTGTTCTTATGAATGAGCAGTTCTTC. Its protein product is CASVLMNEQFF.

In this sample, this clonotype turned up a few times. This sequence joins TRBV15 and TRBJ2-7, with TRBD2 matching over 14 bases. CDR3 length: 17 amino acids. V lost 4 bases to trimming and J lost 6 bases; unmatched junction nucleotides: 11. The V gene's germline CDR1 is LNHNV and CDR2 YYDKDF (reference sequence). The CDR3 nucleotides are TGTGCCACCAGCAACTGCGGGACTAGCGGGAGCGTGTGCGAGCAGTACTTC. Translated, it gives CATSNCGTSGSVCEQYF.

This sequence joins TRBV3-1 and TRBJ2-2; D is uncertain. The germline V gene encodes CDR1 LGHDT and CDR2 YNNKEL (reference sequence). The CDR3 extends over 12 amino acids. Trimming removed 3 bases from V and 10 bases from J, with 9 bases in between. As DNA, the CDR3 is TGTGCCAGCAGCCAGGGCACGGTGGAGCTGTTTTTT. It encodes CASSQGTVELFF.

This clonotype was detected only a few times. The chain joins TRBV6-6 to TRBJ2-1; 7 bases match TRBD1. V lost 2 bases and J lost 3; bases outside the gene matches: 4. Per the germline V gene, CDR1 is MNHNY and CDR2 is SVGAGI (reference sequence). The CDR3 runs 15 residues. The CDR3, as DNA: TGTGCCAGCAGTTACCCGGACAGGTTCTACAATGAGCAGTTCTTC. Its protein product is CASSYPDRFYNEQFF.

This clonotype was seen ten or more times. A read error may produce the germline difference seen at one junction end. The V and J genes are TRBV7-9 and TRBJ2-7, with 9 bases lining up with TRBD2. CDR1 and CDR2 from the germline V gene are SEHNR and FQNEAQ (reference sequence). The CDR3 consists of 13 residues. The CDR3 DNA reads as TGTGCCAGCAGCCTAGCGGGATCCTACGAGCAGTACTTC. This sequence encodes CASSLAGSYEQYF.

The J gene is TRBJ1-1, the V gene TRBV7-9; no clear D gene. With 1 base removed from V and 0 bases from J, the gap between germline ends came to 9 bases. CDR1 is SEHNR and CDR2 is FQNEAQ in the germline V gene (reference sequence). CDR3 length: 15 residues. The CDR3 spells CASSLETAMNTEAFF. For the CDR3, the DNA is TGTGCCAGCAGCTTAGAAACAGCCATGAACACTGAAGCTTTCTTT.

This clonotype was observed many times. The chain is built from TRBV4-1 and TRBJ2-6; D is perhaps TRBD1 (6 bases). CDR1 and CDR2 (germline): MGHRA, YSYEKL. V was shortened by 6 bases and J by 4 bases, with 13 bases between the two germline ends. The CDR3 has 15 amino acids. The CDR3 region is CASSLDRTGANVLTF. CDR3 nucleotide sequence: TGCGCCAGCAGTCTCGACAGGACCGGGGCCAACGTCCTGACTTTC.

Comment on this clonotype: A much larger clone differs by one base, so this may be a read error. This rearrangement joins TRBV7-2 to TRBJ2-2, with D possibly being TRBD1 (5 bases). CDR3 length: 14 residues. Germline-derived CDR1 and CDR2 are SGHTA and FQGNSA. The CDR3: CVSSPQGNTGELFF. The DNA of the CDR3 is TGTGTCAGCAGCCCGCAGGGTAACACCGGGGAGCTGTTTTTT. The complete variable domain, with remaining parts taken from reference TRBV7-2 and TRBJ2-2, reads GAGVSQSPSNKVTEKGKDVELRCDPISGHTALYWYRQSLGQGLEFLIYFQGNSAPDKSGLPSDRFSAERTGGSVSTLTIQRTQQEDSAVYLCVSSPQGNTGELFFGEGSRLTVL.

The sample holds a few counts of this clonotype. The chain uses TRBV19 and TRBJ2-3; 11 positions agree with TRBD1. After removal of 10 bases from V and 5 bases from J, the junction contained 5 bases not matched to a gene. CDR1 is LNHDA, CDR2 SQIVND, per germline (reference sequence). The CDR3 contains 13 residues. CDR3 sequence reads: CATRTGGKDTQYF. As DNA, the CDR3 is TGTGCCACCCGGACAGGGGGCAAAGATACGCAGTATTTT.